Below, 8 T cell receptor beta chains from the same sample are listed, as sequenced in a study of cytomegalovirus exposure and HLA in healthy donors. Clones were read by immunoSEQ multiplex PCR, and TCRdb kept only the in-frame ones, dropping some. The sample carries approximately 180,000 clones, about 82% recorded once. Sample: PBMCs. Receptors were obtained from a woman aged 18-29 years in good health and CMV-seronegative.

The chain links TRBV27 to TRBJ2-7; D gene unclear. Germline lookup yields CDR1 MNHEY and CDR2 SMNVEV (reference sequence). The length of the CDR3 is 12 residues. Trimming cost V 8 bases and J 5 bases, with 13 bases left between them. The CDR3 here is CASPCTKDEQYF. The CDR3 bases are TGTGCCAGCCCCTGTACTAAGGACGAGCAGTACTTC.

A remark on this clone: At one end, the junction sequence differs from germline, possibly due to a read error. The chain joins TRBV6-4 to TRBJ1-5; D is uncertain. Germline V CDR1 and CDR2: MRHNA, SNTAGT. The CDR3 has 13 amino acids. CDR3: CVSSASLNQPQHF. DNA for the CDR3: TGTGTCAGCAGTGCTAGTCTCAATCAGCCCCAGCATTTT.

DNA of the CDR3: TGCGCCAGCAGCTTGGCCTCCCCGGGAGGATTAGCCAAAAACATTCAGTACTTC. It codes for CASSLASPGGLAKNIQYF. This chain links TRBV5-1 with TRBJ2-4; 7 bases fit TRBD2. V was clipped by 0 bases and J by 0 bases; unmatched bases: 9. Germline V CDR1 and CDR2: SGHRS, YFSETQ. This CDR3 is built from 18 residues.

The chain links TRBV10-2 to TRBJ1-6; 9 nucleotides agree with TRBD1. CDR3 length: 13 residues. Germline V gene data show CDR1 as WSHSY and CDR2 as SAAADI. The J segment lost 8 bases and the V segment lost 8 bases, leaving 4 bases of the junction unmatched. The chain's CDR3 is CASRDRVHSPLHF. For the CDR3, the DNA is TGCGCCAGCCGGGACAGGGTTCATTCACCCCTCCACTTT.

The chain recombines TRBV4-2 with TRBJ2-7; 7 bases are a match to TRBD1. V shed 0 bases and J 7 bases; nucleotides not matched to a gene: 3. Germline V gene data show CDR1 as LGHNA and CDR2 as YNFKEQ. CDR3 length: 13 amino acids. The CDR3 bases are TGTGCCAGCAGCCAAGAAGGGGGCAGAGAGCAGTACTTC. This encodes CASSQEGGREQYF.

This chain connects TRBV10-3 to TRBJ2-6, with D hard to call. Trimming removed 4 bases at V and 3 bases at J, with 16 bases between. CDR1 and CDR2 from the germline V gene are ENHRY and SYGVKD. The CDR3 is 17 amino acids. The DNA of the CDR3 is TGTGCCATCAGTGGTTCGACCGCTAGTGGTGGGGCCAACGTCCTGACTTTC. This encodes CAISGSTASGGANVLTF.

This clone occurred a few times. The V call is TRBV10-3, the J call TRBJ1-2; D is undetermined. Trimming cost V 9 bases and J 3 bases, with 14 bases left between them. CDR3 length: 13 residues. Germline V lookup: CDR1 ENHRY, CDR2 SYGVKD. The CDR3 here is CAMTYAQDYGYTF. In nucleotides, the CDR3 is TGTGCCATGACCTATGCGCAGGACTATGGCTACACCTTC.

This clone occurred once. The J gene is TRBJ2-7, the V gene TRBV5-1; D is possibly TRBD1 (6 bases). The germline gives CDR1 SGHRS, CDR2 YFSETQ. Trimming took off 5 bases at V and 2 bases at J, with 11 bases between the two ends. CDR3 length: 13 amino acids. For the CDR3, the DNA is TGCGCCAGCAGGCAGGACAGCGCCTACGAGCAGTACTTC. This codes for CASRQDSAYEQYF.